The 25 T cell receptor beta chains given below trace back to one sample, sequenced in a study of blood T cell repertoires in COVID-19. The assay was immunoSEQ multiplex PCR, and TCRdb's table has in-frame clones only and misses some. The table lists some 130,000 clones, roughly 71% of them singletons. Sequenced input: peripheral blood. These receptors originate from an elderly man with acute or convalescent COVID-19.

In DNA, the CDR3 is TGTGCCAGCAGCTTATACCCCCAGTCAGGCTCCTATAATTCACCCCTCCACTTT. Protein: CASSLYPQSGSYNSPLHF. The chain is built from TRBV7-2 and TRBJ1-6, with unresolved D. The germline V gene encodes CDR1 SGHTA and CDR2 FQGNSA. This CDR3 spans 18 amino acids. V lost 2 bases and J 0 bases, leaving 14 bases between the germline ends.

This clone has just a few counts. V and J are TRBV5-4 and TRBJ1-2; 8 positions agree with TRBD1. The germline V gene encodes CDR1 SGHNT and CDR2 YYREEE (reference sequence). The CDR3 consists of 15 residues. The V segment lost 3 bases and the J segment 8 bases; nucleotides outside the gene matches: 12. The CDR3, as DNA: TGTGCCAGCAGCTCGGGACAGGACCAAACATACGGCTACACCTTC. Translation: CASSSGQDQTYGYTF.

The sample holds many counts of this clone. The chain carries TRBV7-8 and TRBJ2-7; D is unclear. This CDR3 spans 13 amino acids. CDR1 is SGHVS and CDR2 is FQNEAQ in the germline V gene. Deletions cut 3 bases from V and 0 bases from J, with 6 bases between. The CDR3 nucleotides read TGTGCCAGCAGCTTGCCCAGCTCCTACGAGCAGTACTTC. It translates to CASSLPSSYEQYF.

The gene calls are TRBV5-1 and TRBJ2-3, with 12 bases that match TRBD1. This CDR3 spans 16 amino acids. Germline CDR1 reads SGHRS; CDR2 reads YFSETQ. V lost 3 bases to trimming and J lost 2 bases; unmatched junction nucleotides: 4. CDR3 bases: TGCGCCAGCAGCTCGGGGGACAGGGGGCCCACAGATACGCAGTATTTT. Translation: CASSSGDRGPTDTQYF. The entire variable domain, with the rest obtained from reference TRBV5-1 and TRBJ2-3, is as follows: KAGVTQTPRYLIKTRGQQVTLSCSPISGHRSVSWYQQTPGQGLQFLFEYFSETQRNKGNFPGRFSGRQFSNSRSEMNVSTLELGDSALYLCASSSGDRGPTDTQYFGPGTRLTVL.

The chain carries TRBV6-6 and TRBJ1-2, with D uncertain. The V end lost 2 bases, the J end lost 0 bases, and 10 bases lay between the germline ends. Germline CDR1 is MNHNY and CDR2 is SVGAGI (reference sequence). This CDR3 has 15 residues. This CDR3 is CASSYPLVPNYGYTF. DNA of the CDR3: TGTGCCAGCAGTTACCCCCTTGTCCCTAACTATGGCTACACCTTC.

The chain is built from TRBV19 and TRBJ1-5; 7 bases are a match to TRBD1. This CDR3 spans 16 amino acids. With V trimmed by 3 bases and J by 0 bases, 5 bases remained unmatched. The germline CDR1 and CDR2 sequences are LNHDA and SQIVND (reference sequence). CDR3 in DNA: TGTGCCAGTAGTATGGGGACAGCTTATAGCAATCAGCCCCAGCATTTT. Its translation: CASSMGTAYSNQPQHF.

The chain has TRBV28 and TRBJ2-7, with TRBD2 matching over 11 bases. V dropped 5 bases and J dropped 0; count of bases not matched to a gene: 0. Germline CDR1 is MDHEN and CDR2 is SYDVKM. The length of the CDR3 is 14 residues. CDR3 sequence (DNA): TGTGCCAGCAGTACTAGCGGGAGCTCCTACGAGCAGTACTTC. It encodes CASSTSGSSYEQYF.

The chain is built from TRBV5-4 and TRBJ1-2, with D possibly TRBD1 on 6 matching bases. From germline, CDR1 is SGHNT and CDR2 YYREEE (reference sequence). The CDR3 is 14 residues long. Trimming took off 0 bases at V and 2 bases at J, with 8 bases between the two ends. CDR3 residues: CASSLGRGNYGYTF. Here the CDR3 DNA reads TGTGCCAGCAGCTTGGGAAGGGGGAACTATGGCTACACCTTC.

The chain uses TRBV27 and TRBJ2-7; TRBD1 matches at 7 bases. CDR3 length: 13 residues. Germline loops: CDR1 MNHEY, CDR2 SMNVEV (reference sequence). V was pared by 6 bases and J by 2 bases, with 4 bases of the junction left unmatched. CDR3 DNA sequence: TGTGCCAGCAGCCGACAGGGCCCCTACGAGCAGTACTTC. Its translation is CASSRQGPYEQYF.

V and J are TRBV6-5 and TRBJ1-1, with D perhaps matching TRBD1 (5 bases). CDR3 length equals 14 residues. V was pared by 4 bases and J by 1 base, with 10 bases between. Germline V gives CDR1 MNHEY, CDR2 SVGAGI. In DNA, the CDR3 is TGTGCCAGCAGTTGGGGGGTAAGGAACACTGAAGCTTTCTTT. This translates into CASSWGVRNTEAFF.

The chain carries TRBV14 and TRBJ1-1; D unresolved. The length of the CDR3 is 12 residues. The germline V and J ends were trimmed by 0 bases and 7 bases, with 6 bases remaining between them. Per germline, CDR1 SGHDN and CDR2 FVKESK. CDR3 protein: CASSQDRGEAFF. Here the CDR3 DNA reads TGTGCCAGCAGCCAAGATAGAGGTGAAGCTTTCTTT.

The chain carries TRBV5-4 and TRBJ1-3; D gene uncertain. Germline V lookup: CDR1 SGHNT, CDR2 YYREEE (reference sequence). This CDR3 comprises 14 residues. V was clipped by 0 bases and J by 5 bases, with 9 bases between them. CDR3 protein: CASSLDPDRNTIYF. The DNA of the CDR3 is TGTGCCAGCAGCTTGGACCCAGATAGAAACACCATATATTTT.

The V and J genes are TRBV5-1 and TRBJ1-2; 7 bases align to TRBD1. This CDR3 spans 15 amino acids. V was pared by 4 bases and J by 1 base, with 7 bases of the junction left unmatched. The germline V gene encodes CDR1 SGHRS and CDR2 YFSETQ. CDR3 sequence (DNA): TGCGCCAGCAGCACGACAGGGACCCATAACTATGGCTACACCTTC. This gives the protein CASSTTGTHNYGYTF. Combining the CDR3 with reference TRBV5-1 and TRBJ1-2 gives the whole variable domain KAGVTQTPRYLIKTRGQQVTLSCSPISGHRSVSWYQQTPGQGLQFLFEYFSETQRNKGNFPGRFSGRQFSNSRSEMNVSTLELGDSALYLCASSTTGTHNYGYTFGSGTRLTVV.

The sample holds one count of this clone. This chain links TRBV14 with TRBJ2-7, with TRBD1 identical over 9 bases. There are 14 residues in the CDR3. The V gene's germline CDR1 is SGHDN and CDR2 FVKESK. V lost 6 bases and J lost 6; bases outside the gene matches: 9. CDR3 protein: CASSPTGGITEQYF. The CDR3 bases are TGTGCCAGCAGTCCGACAGGGGGGATAACCGAGCAGTACTTC.

The chain is built from TRBV2 and TRBJ1-2; unclear D gene. CDR1 and CDR2 (germline): SNHLY, FYNNEI. V lost 5 bases and J 0 bases, leaving 7 bases between the germline ends. The CDR3 is 13 residues long. The CDR3 coding sequence is TGTGCCAGCAGTCAACTCGCTAACTATGGCTACACCTTC. Protein sequence: CASSQLANYGYTF.

The rearrangement uses TRBV6-5 and TRBJ1-2, with 8 nucleotides matching TRBD1. The CDR3 length is 15 residues. Germline V CDR1 and CDR2: MNHEY, SVGAGI. Germline trimming cut 5 bases from V and 2 bases from J; bases unmatched to any gene: 7. DNA for the CDR3: TGTGCCAGCAGTCCGCTAGCAGGGGGCAACTATGGCTACACCTTC. Amino acid sequence: CASSPLAGGNYGYTF.

In DNA, the CDR3 is TGTGCCACCAGCCCCGGGGGGACGTACCAAGAGACCCAGTACTTC. As protein: CATSPGGTYQETQYF. The chain recombines TRBV24-1 with TRBJ2-5, with 7 nucleotides matching TRBD2. V was clipped by 7 bases and J by 0 bases; unmatched bases: 7. The CDR3 covers 15 residues. Per germline, CDR1 KGHDR and CDR2 SFDVKD.

CDR3 residues: CASQGLRNTEAFF. The CDR3, as DNA: TGTGCCAGCCAGGGATTACGAAACACTGAAGCTTTCTTT. The chain carries TRBV3-1 (or the pseudogene TRBV3-2) and TRBJ1-1; D might be TRBD1 (5 bases). The germline V gene encodes CDR1 LGHDT and CDR2 YNNKEL (reference sequence). V lost 8 bases and J lost 2, with 12 bases in between. The CDR3 totals 13 residues.

The chain employs TRBV5-1 and TRBJ2-3; the match to TRBD1 covers 10 bases. The V gene's germline CDR1 is SGHRS and CDR2 YFSETQ. CDR3 length equals 16 residues. The V gene end was trimmed by 4 bases and the J gene end by 1 base; junction bases not matched to a gene: 6. CDR3 nucleotides: TGCGCCAGCAGCCAAGGACAGGGGGGTCGCACAGATACGCAGTATTTT. Translated: CASSQGQGGRTDTQYF.

The V gene is TRBV5-1, the J gene TRBJ2-7; 11 bases align to TRBD1. Germline V gives CDR1 SGHRS, CDR2 YFSETQ. J lost 1 base, V lost 4 bases, and 7 bases had no gene match. This CDR3 is 16 amino acids long. DNA of the CDR3: TGCGCCAGCAGCCTTACCGGGACAGGGGGATCCTACGAGCAGTACTTC. Its protein product is CASSLTGTGGSYEQYF. The full variable domain, its missing parts supplied by reference TRBV5-1 and TRBJ2-7, is KAGVTQTPRYLIKTRGQQVTLSCSPISGHRSVSWYQQTPGQGLQFLFEYFSETQRNKGNFPGRFSGRQFSNSRSEMNVSTLELGDSALYLCASSLTGTGGSYEQYFGPGTRLTVT.

The chain links TRBV7-2 to TRBJ1-1, with TRBD1 matching 9 bases. The germline gives CDR1 SGHTA, CDR2 FQGNSA. V was pared by 4 bases and J by 5 bases, with 8 bases of the junction left unmatched. CDR3 size: 15 residues. The CDR3 region is CASSYGQGRSTEAFF. The CDR3 nucleotides are TGTGCCAGCAGCTACGGACAGGGGAGGTCGACTGAAGCTTTCTTT.

Only a few counts were recorded for this clone. This chain connects TRBV19 to TRBJ1-5; the D gene is possibly TRBD1 (6 bases). Germline values: CDR1 LNHDA, CDR2 SQIVND (reference sequence). The V end lost 7 bases, the J end lost 6 bases, and 19 bases lay between the germline ends. The CDR3 loop spans 15 amino acids. CDR3 nucleotide sequence: TGTGCCAGTACTACAGGGATTAGCGATCGTCAGCCCCAGCATTTT. Protein sequence: CASTTGISDRQPQHF.

This clone was seen more than once but under ten times. The chain uses TRBV28 and TRBJ1-5, with 11 bases that match TRBD1. CDR1 is MDHEN and CDR2 is SYDVKM in the germline V gene. The V gene end was trimmed by 7 bases and the J gene end by 6 bases; junction bases not matched to a gene: 8. The CDR3 sequence is 15 residues long. The CDR3 is CASNLDRGRGQPQHF. CDR3 DNA sequence: TGTGCCAGCAACTTGGACAGGGGGCGAGGTCAGCCCCAGCATTTT.

The chain combines TRBV15 with TRBJ2-3, with D possibly TRBD2 on 5 matching bases. With 0 bases removed from V and 7 bases from J, the gap between germline ends came to 11 bases. From germline, CDR1 is LNHNV and CDR2 YYDKDF (reference sequence). CDR3 size: 14 residues. DNA for the CDR3: TGTGCCACCAGCAGAGAGGTCGGGGTAAATACGCAGTATTTT. Its translation: CATSREVGVNTQYF.

The V gene is TRBV6-5, the J gene TRBJ1-5; D call uncertain. This CDR3 region has 14 residues. CDR1 and CDR2 from the germline V gene are MNHEY and SVGAGI. The V end lost 8 bases, the J end lost 3 bases, and 14 bases lay between the germline ends. The CDR3 nucleotides are TGTGCCAGCCGACCGGCGGGGAACAATCAGCCCCAGCATTTT. Translated, it gives CASRPAGNNQPQHF.